This TCR beta chain was identified during a study of Ad26.COV2.S vaccination and SARS-CoV-2 variants. At the level of the study: A COV1001 Ad26.COV2.S trial-arm participant provided the sample. Each vaccinee took Ad26.COV2.S intramuscularly, once or twice 56 days apart. Study-wide results and caveats: Among vaccine recipients, spike-specific TCR breadth exceeded that of placebo recipients.

Sequenced by immunoSEQ multiplex PCR; TCRdb stores in-frame clones only, minus some. The profile covers a few hundred thousand clones, with more than 75% appearing a single time and around 3.7% taken by the ten largest. The V gene's germline CDR1 is SGDLS and CDR2 YYNGEE. The CDR3 loop spans 13 amino acids. V was shortened by 0 bases and J by 4 bases, with 7 bases between the two germline ends. Treatment of the sample: about 20 received Ad26.COV2.S at low or high dose, single or two shots; five or six received placebo; per-sample allocation not given. Repertoires come from day 63 after the first vaccine or placebo injection. As to this clone: What it recognizes is unknown.

The receptor's source is a person between 18 and 60 years old who received the Ad26.COV2.S COVID-19 vaccine or a placebo. Sample: peripheral blood, taken in a trial of Ad26.COV2.S vaccine versus placebo. The chain combines TRBV9 with TRBJ2-5; D gene uncertain. The CDR3 loop is CASSVEGLETQYF. DNA for the CDR3: TGTGCCAGCAGCGTAGAAGGGTTAGAGACCCAGTACTTC.